This T cell receptor beta chain stems from a study of shared clonotypes between healthy human individuals. Germline V gives CDR1 SGHRS, CDR2 YFSETQ. V lost 2 bases and J lost 0, with 11 bases in between. There are 15 residues in the CDR3. TCRdb's table, derived via immunoSEQ multiplex PCR, lists solely in-frame clones and lacks some. This sample has some 2.1 million clones, with 85% to 95% found just once. The chain uses TRBV5-1 and TRBJ1-2; no clear D gene. The receptor was derived from a man aged 18 to 29 in good health. Sample: naive CD4+ T cells sorted from blood. Described subset: CD45RA+ positively selected. The DNA for the CDR3 is TGCGCCAGCAGCTTTGGGGATGGAGCTAACTATGGCTACACCTTC. The encoded protein is CASSFGDGANYGYTF.